This T cell receptor beta chain was sequenced during a study of CD8 T cells in Susac syndrome. The authors reverse transcribed roughly 0.5 to 1 ug RNA with random hexamers. TCRdb recomputed calls from the immunoSEQ multiplex PCR reads with MiXCR, one row per CDR3 protein. The data hold roughly 200,000 distinct CDR3 sequences, with roughly 94% observed a single time. The material sequenced was CD4+ T cells from PBMCs. The receptor was derived from a human donor with Susac syndrome.

The CDR3 sequence: CASSEPGLSDEQYF. CDR3 nucleotide sequence: TGTGCCAGCAGTGAACCCGGGCTGTCCGACGAGCAGTACTTC. V is TRBV25-1 and J is TRBJ2-7; D uncertain. CDR3 length: 14 residues. In germline, CDR1 is MGHDK, CDR2 SYGVNS. Trimming shortened V by 2 bases and J by 5 bases, and 13 bases separated the two germline ends.